Presented here are 20 T cell receptor beta chains from one specimen sequenced in a study of T cell responses to AZD1222 COVID-19 vaccine. Sequencing used immunoSEQ multiplex PCR; TCRdb keeps in-frame clones, though not all of them. The repertoire holds 150,000 to 180,000 clones, with 86% as singletons. The source was peripheral blood, collected on day 0 of MenACWY control vaccination. All receptors derive from an adult in good health.

The rearrangement joins TRBV19 to TRBJ1-6, with D maybe TRBD1 (5 bases). This CDR3 region has 15 residues. V lost 6 bases, J lost 5 bases, and 14 bases lay in between. Germline V gene lookup returns CDR1 LNHDA and CDR2 SQIVND (reference sequence). In DNA, the CDR3 is TGTGCCAGTAGGGCCGGACCGGGGGATAATTCACCCCTCCACTTT. Translating it yields CASRAGPGDNSPLHF.

The rearrangement links TRBV2 to TRBJ1-5; D is possibly TRBD1 (6 bases). Germline values: CDR1 SNHLY, CDR2 FYNNEI. Trimming took off 4 bases at V and 0 bases at J, with 10 bases between the two ends. The CDR3 is 15 residues long. The CDR3 spells CASSVGHPSNQPQHF. The CDR3 coding sequence is TGTGCCAGCAGTGTGGGACATCCTAGCAATCAGCCCCAGCATTTT.

This sequence joins TRBV6-5 and TRBJ1-4; 9 positions match TRBD1. V trimming: 6 bases; J trimming: 5 bases; junction bases outside the gene matches: 1. The CDR3 sequence is 13 residues long. In germline, CDR1 is MNHEY, CDR2 SVGAGI. The CDR3 DNA is TGTGCCAGCAGAGGGACAGGGAATGAAAAACTGTTTTTT. Its translation is CASRGTGNEKLFF.

The chain uses TRBV14 and TRBJ1-1, with D possibly matching TRBD1 (5 bases). Trimming stripped 0 bases from V and 6 bases from J, with 14 bases between. CDR3 size: 15 residues. Germline V gives CDR1 SGHDN, CDR2 FVKESK. DNA for the CDR3: TGTGCCAGCAGCCAAGATTTAAACGTAGGGGCTGAAGCTTTCTTT. It is translated as CASSQDLNVGAEAFF. Based on the CDR3 plus reference TRBV14 and TRBJ1-1, the full variable domain is EAGVTQFPSHSVIEKGQTVTLRCDPISGHDNLYWYRRVMGKEIKFLLHFVKESKQDESGMPNNRFLAERTGGTYSTLKVQPAELEDSGVYFCASSQDLNVGAEAFFGQGTRLTVV.

This sequence joins TRBV5-1 and TRBJ1-2; D uncertain. CDR3 size: 14 residues. Trimming took off 2 bases at V and 7 bases at J, with 15 bases between the two ends. The germline CDR1 and CDR2 sequences are SGHRS and YFSETQ. The chain's CDR3 is CASSFNLLGAGYTF. DNA of the CDR3: TGCGCCAGCAGCTTCAATCTCTTGGGTGCTGGCTACACCTTC.

The genes are TRBV19 and TRBJ1-1, with 11 bases that match TRBD1. Germline V lookup: CDR1 LNHDA, CDR2 SQIVND (reference sequence). Trimming removed 6 bases from V and 5 bases from J; junction bases left unmatched: 5. This CDR3 is built from 14 residues. CDR3 loop: CASSTGTGGTEAFF. In DNA form, the CDR3 reads TGTGCCAGTAGCACCGGGACAGGGGGGACTGAAGCTTTCTTT.

This sequence joins TRBV11-2 and TRBJ1-6, with TRBD1 identical over 10 bases. The V segment lost 5 bases and the J segment 10 bases; nucleotides outside the gene matches: 8. From germline, CDR1 is SGHAT and CDR2 FQNNGV. The CDR3 is made up of 15 amino acids. The CDR3 sequence: CASSARTGGGSPLHF. For the CDR3, the DNA is TGTGCCAGCAGCGCCCGGACAGGGGGAGGCTCACCCCTCCACTTT. Full variable domain (rest looked up from reference TRBV11-2 and TRBJ1-6): EAGVAQSPRYKIIEKRQSVAFWCNPISGHATLYWYQQILGQGPKLLIQFQNNGVVDDSQLPKDRFSAERLKGVDSTLKIQPAKLEDSAVYLCASSARTGGGSPLHFGNGTRLTVT.

Notes on this clone: The sample contains more than one DNA sequence encoding this CDR3. The rearrangement uses TRBV19 and TRBJ1-1; D call uncertain. Germline lookup yields CDR1 LNHDA and CDR2 SQIVND (reference sequence). Trimming took off 3 bases at V and 0 bases at J, with 2 bases between the two ends. CDR3 size: 12 residues. The CDR3 DNA reads as TGTGCCAGTAGTATTTTGAACACTGAAGCTTTCTTT. It translates to CASSILNTEAFF.

This sequence joins TRBV7-2 and TRBJ1-2; D might be TRBD1 (5 bases). V shed 4 bases and J shed 4 bases, with 19 bases lying between them. Germline V gene sequence: CDR1 SGHTA, CDR2 FQGNSA. This CDR3 comprises 16 residues. The CDR3 loop reads CASSSVSGTTVYGYTF. The CDR3 nucleotides are TGTGCCAGCAGCTCCGTTTCCGGGACCACCGTCTATGGCTACACCTTC.

The rearrangement joins TRBV19 to TRBJ2-7, with 8 bases identical to TRBD2. The J segment lost 6 bases and the V segment lost 4 bases, leaving 8 bases of the junction unmatched. Germline assignment: CDR1 LNHDA and CDR2 SQIVND (reference sequence). This CDR3 is built from 14 residues. The CDR3 protein is CASSSGRTGLEQYF. The CDR3 bases are TGTGCCAGTAGTAGCGGGAGGACTGGTCTCGAGCAGTACTTC.

The rearrangement links TRBV2 to TRBJ1-5; D ambiguous. V was cut by 7 bases and J by 2 bases, with 9 bases left in between. Germline CDR1 is SNHLY and CDR2 is FYNNEI. This CDR3 has 13 amino acids. CDR3 in amino acids: CASKAQGNQPQHF. CDR3 nucleotides: TGTGCCAGCAAGGCGCAGGGCAATCAGCCCCAGCATTTT.

The J gene is TRBJ2-7, the V gene TRBV3-1 (or the pseudogene TRBV3-2); unclear D gene. Per the germline V gene, CDR1 is LGHDT and CDR2 is YNNKEL (reference sequence). The ends were cut back, 1 base at V and 0 bases at J, with 10 bases in the middle. The CDR3 has 15 residues. CDR3 nucleotide sequence: TGTGCCAGCAGCCAAGTTACGATAGGCTCCTACGAGCAGTACTTC. Translation: CASSQVTIGSYEQYF.

The chain uses TRBV7-6 and TRBJ1-1, with 10 positions matching TRBD1. Germline CDR1 SGHVS, CDR2 FNYEAQ. This CDR3 region has 16 residues. V lost 0 bases and J lost 0; bases outside the gene matches: 1. CDR3 in amino acids: CASSLAGTGVNTEAFF. For the CDR3, the DNA is TGTGCCAGCAGCTTAGCCGGGACAGGGGTGAACACTGAAGCTTTCTTT.

The V gene is TRBV20-1, the J gene TRBJ2-3, with D unresolved. Germline V gene lookup returns CDR1 DFQATT and CDR2 SNEGSKA (reference sequence). Trimming removed 3 bases from V and 1 base from J, with 14 bases in between. The CDR3 extends over 15 amino acids. The CDR3 loop is CSASFPARGTDTQYF. The CDR3 nucleotides read TGCAGTGCTAGTTTCCCAGCTCGAGGCACAGATACGCAGTATTTT.

The V gene is TRBV9, the J gene TRBJ1-2; D possibly corresponds to TRBD1 (6 bases). V dropped 0 bases and J dropped 0 bases, with 15 bases sitting between them. The germline V gene encodes CDR1 SGDLS and CDR2 YYNGEE. The CDR3 loop spans 17 amino acids. CDR3 sequence reads: CASSVGGGLISNYGYTF. CDR3 sequence (DNA): TGTGCCAGCAGCGTAGGAGGGGGATTGATCTCTAACTATGGCTACACCTTC.

The CDR3 spells CASLPANTGELFF. DNA for the CDR3: TGTGCCAGTCTCCCCGCGAACACCGGGGAGCTGTTTTTT. The chain is built from TRBV12-3 or TRBV12-4 and TRBJ2-2; D call uncertain. The CDR3 length is 13 residues. V lost 9 bases and J lost 0, with 8 bases in between.

The chain carries TRBV27 and TRBJ2-7; tentatively, D is TRBD1 (6 bases). Germline V gene data show CDR1 as MNHEY and CDR2 as SMNVEV (reference sequence). V lost 3 bases to trimming and J lost 6 bases, with 15 bases between them. The CDR3 covers 14 residues. The CDR3 nucleotides are TGTGCCAGCAGTTTTCTGGTCGAAGGGGGCGAGCAGTACTTC. Its protein product is CASSFLVEGGEQYF.

This clone was counted a single time. The V call is TRBV13, the J call TRBJ1-5; D uncertain. The germline V gene has CDR1 PRHDT and CDR2 FYEKMQ (reference sequence). V was pared by 4 bases and J by 0 bases, with 7 bases between. This CDR3 comprises 14 residues. For the CDR3, the DNA is TGTGCCAGCAGCTCCTCTATTAGCAATCAGCCCCAGCATTTT. Translated, it gives CASSSSISNQPQHF. The whole variable domain, filled in from reference TRBV13 and TRBJ1-5, reads AAGVIQSPRHLIKEKRETATLKCYPIPRHDTVYWYQQGPGQDPQFLISFYEKMQSDKGSIPDRFSAQQFSDYHSELNMSSLELGDSALYFCASSSSISNQPQHFGDGTRLSIL.

This clone was picked up one time. The chain recombines TRBV24-1 with TRBJ1-5, with 8 bases lining up with TRBD1. The CDR3 extends over 16 amino acids. The V gene's germline CDR1 is KGHDR and CDR2 SFDVKD. V shed 4 bases, J shed 5 bases, and the junction held 9 bases outside the gene matches. The CDR3 reads CATSERTGRGDQPQHF. Written as DNA, the CDR3 is TGTGCCACCAGTGAACGGACAGGGAGGGGAGATCAGCCCCAGCATTTT.

The chain joins TRBV20-1 to TRBJ2-5, with D possibly called TRBD1 or TRBD2 (6 bases each). Trimming took off 3 bases at V and 5 bases at J, with 13 bases between the two ends. The germline V gene encodes CDR1 DFQATT and CDR2 SNEGSKA (reference sequence). CDR3 length: 13 amino acids. CDR3 in amino acids: CSASTGADETQYF. The CDR3 DNA is TGCAGTGCTAGTACGGGGGCGGATGAGACCCAGTACTTC.